This T cell receptor beta chain was observed in a study of blood T cell repertoires in COVID-19. About the research overall: Acute-phase and convalescent COVID-19 samples originated in the United States, Italy and Spain. From T cells, B-cell-depleted T cells, or PBMCs came the material, which was cDNA or gDNA.

Original analysis: Using reference gene primer amplification, nucleated cell counts were estimated. The method was immunoSEQ multiplex PCR; TCRdb's version includes in-frame clones alone and lacks a portion of them. The V and J calls and clone size were taken over from that table, and D and trimming were inferred from the DNA. The table includes about 300,000 clones, approximately 88% detected once. A Seattle source enrolled patients during active infection and followed them longitudinally. The sequence was obtained from a human donor with COVID-19, enrolled during active disease. The donor label of this sample is uncertain. The sample comprised peripheral blood.

As DNA, the CDR3 is TGTGCCAGCAGCTTATCGCAGGGGCCGCTAACTGGCTACACCTTC. Its protein is CASSLSQGPLTGYTF. The genes are TRBV7-9 and TRBJ1-2; D perhaps matches TRBD1 (6 bases). In germline, CDR1 is SEHNR, CDR2 FQNEAQ (reference sequence). The CDR3 length is 15 residues. V dropped 2 bases and J dropped 7 bases, with 17 bases sitting between them.